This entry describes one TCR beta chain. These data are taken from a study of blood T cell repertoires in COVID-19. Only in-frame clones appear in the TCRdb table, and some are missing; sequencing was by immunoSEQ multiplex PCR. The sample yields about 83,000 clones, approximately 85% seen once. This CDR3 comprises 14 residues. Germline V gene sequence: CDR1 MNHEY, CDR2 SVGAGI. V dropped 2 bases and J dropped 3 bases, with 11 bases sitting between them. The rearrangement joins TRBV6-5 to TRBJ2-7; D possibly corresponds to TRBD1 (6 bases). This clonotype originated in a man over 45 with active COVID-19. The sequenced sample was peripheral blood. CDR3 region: CASSYGGAGYEQYF. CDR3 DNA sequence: TGTGCCAGCAGTTACGGGGGCGCGGGCTACGAGCAGTACTTC.